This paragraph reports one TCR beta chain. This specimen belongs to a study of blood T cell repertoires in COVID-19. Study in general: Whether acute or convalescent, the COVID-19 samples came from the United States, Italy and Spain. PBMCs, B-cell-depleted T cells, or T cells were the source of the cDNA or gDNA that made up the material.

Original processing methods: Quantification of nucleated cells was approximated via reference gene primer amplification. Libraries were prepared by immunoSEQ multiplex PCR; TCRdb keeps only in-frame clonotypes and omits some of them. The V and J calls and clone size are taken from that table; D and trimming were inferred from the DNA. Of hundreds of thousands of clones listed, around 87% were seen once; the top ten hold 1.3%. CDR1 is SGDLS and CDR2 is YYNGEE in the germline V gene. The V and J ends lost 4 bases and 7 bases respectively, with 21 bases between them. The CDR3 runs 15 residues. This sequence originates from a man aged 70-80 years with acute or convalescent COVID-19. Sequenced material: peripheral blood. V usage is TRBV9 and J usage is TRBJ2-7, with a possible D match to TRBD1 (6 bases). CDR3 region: CASSPQGNPLLEQYF. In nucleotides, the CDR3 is TGTGCCAGCAGCCCACAGGGAAACCCCCTCCTGGAGCAGTACTTC.